These 22 T cell receptor beta chains were sequenced from one sample in a study of low-dose radiotherapy and immunotherapy resistance in tumors. Primers used for first-strand cDNA, a TRAV- and TRBV-specific set, covered both alpha and beta chains. Both a constant-region primer and a V-primer adapter served to amplify TCRs across roughly 21 PCR cycles. TCRdb fed the reads into MiXCR, producing one record per CDR3 protein. The profile shows roughly 95,000 distinct CDR3 sequences, 20% to 25% of them singletons. As to time point: after trial treatment. The treatment was: LDRT plus nivolumab, ipilimumab, low-dose cyclophosphamide and aspirin (RACIN trial). The sample in question was PBMCs, obtained after low-dose radiotherapy plus immunotherapy. The origin of the receptors is a female donor with ovarian cancer.

This clonotype was counted at least ten times. This chain joins TRBV4-1 and TRBJ2-3, with TRBD2 matching over 15 bases. CDR3 length: 17 residues. The V gene end was trimmed by 4 bases and the J gene end by 2 bases; junction bases not matched to a gene: 4. From germline, CDR1 is MGHRA and CDR2 YSYEKL. The CDR3 nucleotides are TGCGCCAGCAGCCCGGGGACTAGCGGGGGGACCACAGATACGCAGTATTTT. Translation: CASSPGTSGGTTDTQYF.

Remarks on this clonotype: This likely stems from a read error, as it lies one base from a far larger clone. V is TRBV10-2 and J is TRBJ1-3; 7 nucleotides agree with TRBD1. This CDR3 is 16 amino acids long. Germline V lookup: CDR1 WSHSY, CDR2 SAAADI. The CDR3 DNA reads as TGTGCCAGCAGTCCCCGGACAGGAGCCTCTGGAAACACCATATATTTT. Amino acids: CASSPRTGASGNTIYF.

In its sample, this clonotype was seen many times. The rearrangement uses TRBV11-2 and TRBJ2-7; possible D gene TRBD2, 5 bases. Germline V lookup: CDR1 SGHAT, CDR2 FQNNGV. Trimming pared 2 bases from V and 6 bases from J, leaving 11 bases between. The CDR3 consists of 13 residues. This chain's CDR3 is CASSLIRGSEQYF. In DNA, the CDR3 is TGTGCCAGCAGCTTAATTCGAGGGTCCGAGCAGTACTTC.

V gene TRBV5-1 combines with J gene TRBJ2-5; D uncertain. The CDR3 runs 12 residues. V was clipped by 3 bases and J by 5 bases, with 8 bases between them. The V gene's germline CDR1 is SGHRS and CDR2 YFSETQ. The CDR3 reads CASSSTRETQYF. CDR3 in DNA: TGCGCCAGCAGCTCAACGCGGGAGACCCAGTACTTC. The entire variable domain, with the rest obtained from reference TRBV5-1 and TRBJ2-5, is as follows: KAGVTQTPRYLIKTRGQQVTLSCSPISGHRSVSWYQQTPGQGLQFLFEYFSETQRNKGNFPGRFSGRQFSNSRSEMNVSTLELGDSALYLCASSSTRETQYFGPGTRLLVL.

This clonotype was seen ten or more times. The V call is TRBV28, the J call TRBJ2-1, with 9 positions matching TRBD1. V gave up 2 bases and J gave up 9 bases; unmatched junction bases: 5. This CDR3 is 14 amino acids long. Germline CDR1 is MDHEN and CDR2 is SYDVKM. CDR3 nucleotide sequence: TGTGCCAGCAGTTTACCAACAGGGGGCGGTGAGCAGTTCTTC. This codes for CASSLPTGGGEQFF.

This clonotype was counted ten times or more. This chain joins TRBV12-3 or TRBV12-4 and TRBJ2-7; the D is unclear. The CDR3 sequence is 15 residues long. Trimming took 6 bases from V and 6 from J, leaving 21 bases between them. The CDR3 loop is CASSPGYGVLTEQYF. The CDR3 DNA reads TGTGCCAGCAGCCCCGGTTATGGGGTTCTCACCGAGCAGTACTTC.

On this clonotype: This sequence is one base from a far larger clone and is likely a read error. V gene TRBV11-2 combines with J gene TRBJ1-1, with D perhaps TRBD1 (5 bases). Per the germline V gene, CDR1 is SGHAT and CDR2 is FQNNGV. There are 15 residues in the CDR3. DNA of the CDR3: TGTGCCAGGAGCTTAGCGGGGGGAGCGAACACTGAAGCTTTCTTT. Translating it yields CARSLAGGANTEAFF.

CDR3 amino acids: CASPPGKGRLSGNTIYF. Written as DNA, the CDR3 is TGTGCCAGCCCGCCAGGCAAGGGGCGGTTATCTGGAAACACCATATATTTT. This chain links TRBV7-8 with TRBJ1-3; D perhaps matches TRBD1 (5 bases). Germline V gene sequence: CDR1 SGHVS, CDR2 FQNEAQ. This CDR3 spans 17 amino acids. V was shortened by 8 bases and J by 1 base, with 21 bases between the two germline ends. The whole variable domain, filled in from reference TRBV7-8 and TRBJ1-3, reads GAGVSQSPRYKVAKRGQDVALRCDPISGHVSLFWYQQALGQGPEFLTYFQNEAQLDKSGLPSDRFFAERPEGSVSTLKIQRTQQEDSAVYLCASPPGKGRLSGNTIYFGEGSWLTVV.

This chain uses TRBV5-1 with TRBJ2-3; 7 positions agree with TRBD1. Per the germline V gene, CDR1 is SGHRS and CDR2 is YFSETQ. The CDR3 contains 15 residues. Unmatched junction bases numbered 10, after V lost 5 bases and J lost 4 bases. The CDR3 DNA sequence: TGCGCCAGCAGACTTTGGGACAGTGCGGCAGATACGCAGTATTTT. Residues: CASRLWDSAADTQYF.

This clonotype has a count of ten or more. The V and J genes are TRBV19 and TRBJ2-3; D might be TRBD2 (6 bases). Germline CDR1 reads LNHDA; CDR2 reads SQIVND (reference sequence). V lost 7 bases and J lost 4, with 12 bases in between. The CDR3 extends over 13 amino acids. The CDR3 sequence: CASTRGSADTQYF. CDR3 DNA sequence: TGTGCCAGTACCCGGGGGAGCGCAGATACGCAGTATTTT.

A few counts support this clonotype. The V gene is TRBV30, the J gene TRBJ1-6; D remains unclear. The germline CDR1 and CDR2 sequences are GTSNPN and SVGIG (reference sequence). The ends were cut back, 4 bases at V and 9 bases at J, with 10 bases in the middle. This CDR3 contains 12 residues. DNA of the CDR3: TGTGCCTGGAAACTACTTGGTTCACCCCTCCACTTT. It translates to CAWKLLGSPLHF.

This clonotype occurred many times. The junction departs from the called germline gene at one end, perhaps through a read error. The V gene is TRBV7-9, the J gene TRBJ2-1; D is undetermined. Germline values: CDR1 SEHNR, CDR2 FQNEAQ (reference sequence). The CDR3 totals 13 residues. The CDR3 is CASTLGTYNEQFF. The DNA for the CDR3 is TGTGCCAGCACCTTAGGGACCTACAATGAGCAGTTCTTC.

For this clonotype: A read error likely explains this, since a far larger clone differs by one base. The chain uses TRBV5-3 and TRBJ2-3, with a tentative D call TRBD2 (6 bases). TRBV5-3 qualifies as an ORF whose function is uncertain. There are 17 residues in the CDR3. The V and J ends lost 8 bases and 2 bases respectively, with 24 bases between them. The CDR3 nucleotides are TGTGCCAGCAGCACGGGAACGGGTACGGGGGACACAGATACGCAGTATTTT. Translation gives CASSTGTGTGDTDTQYF.

In its sample, this clonotype was seen many times. The chain links TRBV5-1 to TRBJ2-3, with D uncertain. Per germline, CDR1 SGHRS and CDR2 YFSETQ. This CDR3 is 15 amino acids long. Trimming shortened V by 1 base and J by 0 bases, and 9 bases separated the two germline ends. CDR3 amino acids: CASSLRQSSTDTQYF. The CDR3 DNA sequence: TGCGCCAGCAGCTTGAGGCAGAGCAGCACAGATACGCAGTATTTT. The variable domain in full, completed from reference TRBV5-1 and TRBJ2-3, reads KAGVTQTPRYLIKTRGQQVTLSCSPISGHRSVSWYQQTPGQGLQFLFEYFSETQRNKGNFPGRFSGRQFSNSRSEMNVSTLELGDSALYLCASSLRQSSTDTQYFGPGTRLTVL.

This clonotype was observed many times. This chain uses TRBV27 with TRBJ2-3; 12 nucleotides agree with TRBD1. CDR1 is MNHEY, CDR2 SMNVEV, per germline (reference sequence). The CDR3 length is 16 residues. Trimming removed 5 bases from V and 5 bases from J; junction bases left unmatched: 8. In DNA, the CDR3 is TGTGCCAGCAGTGAGCCGGGACAGGGGGCTAGAGATACGCAGTATTTT. This sequence encodes CASSEPGQGARDTQYF.

The V call is TRBV5-5, the J call TRBJ2-7; 7 bases are a match to TRBD2. Germline lookup yields CDR1 SGHKS and CDR2 YYEKEE (reference sequence). The CDR3 spans 14 residues. The V segment lost 5 bases and the J segment 5 bases; nucleotides outside the gene matches: 10. The CDR3 protein is CASRPTSVKNEQYF. The CDR3 coding sequence is TGTGCCAGCAGACCTACTAGCGTTAAGAACGAGCAGTACTTC.

This clonotype was detected many times. The CDR3 is CASSQERKTGVRNEQFF. The CDR3 region has the DNA TGCGCCAGCAGCCAGGAGCGAAAGACAGGGGTCAGGAATGAGCAGTTCTTC. This chain uses TRBV4-1 with TRBJ2-1; 8 bases align to TRBD1. The CDR3 consists of 17 residues. CDR1 and CDR2 (germline): MGHRA, YSYEKL. With V trimmed by 3 bases and J by 7 bases, 14 bases remained unmatched.

The sample holds many counts of this clonotype. The V call is TRBV12-3 or TRBV12-4, the J call TRBJ1-6; a weak D match, TRBD1 (5 bases). Trimming pared 2 bases from V and 5 bases from J, leaving 16 bases between. The CDR3 is made up of 17 amino acids. The DNA for the CDR3 is TGTGCCAGCAGTTTAAGAGGAACGGGACTGAATAATTCACCCCTCCACTTT. Amino acid sequence: CASSLRGTGLNNSPLHF.

This clonotype has at least ten counts. CDR3 bases: TGTGCCAGCAGCCGGTCGGTGGATTATCAGCCCCAGCATTTT. Translating it yields CASSRSVDYQPQHF. This rearrangement joins TRBV3-1 to TRBJ1-5; D unclear. Looked up from germline, CDR1 is LGHDT and CDR2 is YNNKEL (reference sequence). Trimming took 4 bases from V and 5 from J, leaving 12 bases between them. The CDR3 has 14 residues.

Ten or more counts support this clonotype. This chain joins TRBV18 and TRBJ1-5; possible D gene TRBD1, 6 bases. Germline V gene data show CDR1 as KGHSH and CDR2 as LQKENI. There are 13 residues in the CDR3. Trimming pared 4 bases from V and 3 bases from J, leaving 7 bases between. The CDR3 DNA follows: TGTGCCAGCTCACAGGGGGACAATCAGCCCCAGCATTTT. It codes for CASSQGDNQPQHF.

This chain joins TRBV5-4 and TRBJ2-2; 10 nucleotides match TRBD2. The CDR3 runs to 17 residues. The V gene end was trimmed by 4 bases and the J gene end by 2 bases; junction bases not matched to a gene: 8. CDR1 SGHNT and CDR2 YYREEE come from the germline V gene (reference sequence). The CDR3 here is CASSHDLAGVNTGELFF. The CDR3 DNA sequence: TGTGCCAGCAGCCACGATCTAGCGGGAGTTAACACCGGGGAGCTGTTTTTT.

This clonotype came up many times. The CDR3 DNA reads TGCGCCAGCAGCGACAGCTCATCAACTAATGAAAAACTGTTTTTT. Residues: CASSDSSSTNEKLFF. The J gene is TRBJ1-4, the V gene TRBV5-1; possible D gene TRBD1, 5 bases. This CDR3 is 15 amino acids long. Germline loops: CDR1 SGHRS, CDR2 YFSETQ. Trimming took 4 bases from V and 0 from J, leaving 10 bases between them.